This T cell receptor beta chain is from a study of T cell responses to AZD1222 COVID-19 vaccine. Whole-study findings and limits: A mostly white British donor set with more females was recruited, and clonal diversity was possibly underestimated. Two doses of AZD1222 preceded a rise in Spike-specific TCR breadth and depth. It was only 6 or 7 AZD1222 recipients who were seropositive at baseline.

Clones were sequenced by immunoSEQ multiplex PCR, and TCRdb holds only the in-frame ones, with some missing. The repertoire holds some 130,000 clones, with roughly 90% as singletons. With regard to this clone: Its matching antigen is unknown.

The TCR originated in an adult in good health. The specimen was peripheral blood, collected on day 0 of AZD1222 vaccination.

CDR3 region: CASSLWLGTEAFF. CDR3 nucleotide sequence: TGTGCCAGCAGCTTGTGGTTGGGCACTGAAGCTTTCTTT. The chain carries TRBV7-2 and TRBJ1-1, with no clear D. Germline-derived CDR1 and CDR2 are SGHTA and FQGNSA. This CDR3 has 13 amino acids. V lost 3 bases, J lost 4 bases, and 9 bases lay in between.